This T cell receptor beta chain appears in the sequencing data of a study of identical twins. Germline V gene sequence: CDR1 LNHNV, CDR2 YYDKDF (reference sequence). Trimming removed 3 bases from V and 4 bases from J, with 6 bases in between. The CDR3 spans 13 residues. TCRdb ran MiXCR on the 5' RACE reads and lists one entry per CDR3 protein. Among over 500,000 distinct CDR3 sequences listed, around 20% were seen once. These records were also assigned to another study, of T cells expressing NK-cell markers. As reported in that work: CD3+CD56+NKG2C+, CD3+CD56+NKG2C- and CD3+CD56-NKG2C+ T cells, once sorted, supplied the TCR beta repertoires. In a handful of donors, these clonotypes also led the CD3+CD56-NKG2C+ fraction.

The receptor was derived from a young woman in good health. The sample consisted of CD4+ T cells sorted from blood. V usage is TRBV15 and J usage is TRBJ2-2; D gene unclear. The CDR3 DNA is TGTGCCACCAGCAGCGAATTCACCGGGGAGCTGTTTTTT. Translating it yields CATSSEFTGELFF.